Ten or more counts support the clone carrying this T cell receptor (beta chain). Its specificity is not known. This sample was included in a study of CD8 T cells in ankylosing spondylitis. Study-wide results and limits: Both synovial fluid and blood in reactive arthritis had previously been reported to carry some motif variants.

TCRdb independently ran MiXCR on the 5' RACE reads; one entry per CDR3 protein. The sample yields hundreds of thousands of distinct CDR3 sequences, 20% to 25% seen once. The CDR3 consists of 16 residues. V lost 6 bases to trimming and J lost 4 bases; unmatched junction nucleotides: 10. The germline gives CDR1 SQVTM, CDR2 ANQGSEA. This receptor was taken from a female donor with ankylosing spondylitis or in good health (not recorded which). This rearrangement joins TRBV29-1 to TRBJ2-1; 12 positions agree with TRBD2. Specimen: blood, either unsorted or a sorted T cell fraction (not recorded which). CDR3 DNA sequence: TGCAGCGTCGGCGGGACTAGCGGGCTGATTTACAATGAGCAGTTCTTC. Translating gives CSVGGTSGLIYNEQFF.